Listed below are T cell receptor beta chains from one sample, sequenced in a study of blood T cell repertoires in COVID-19. Assay: immunoSEQ multiplex PCR; the TCRdb copy retains only in-frame clones and omits some. The sample lists over 300,000 clones, around 92% occurring once. Source material: peripheral blood. These receptors all come from a man younger than 35 who had recovered from COVID-19. Each CDR3 is given with its conserved first and last residue. The D gene is left open where the match is weak. Clone sizes are given selectively: once, few, many, or a class where the clone is expanded.

d_call	v_call	clone_size	j_call	cdr3_aa	cdr3_nt
TRBD1	TRBV6-2/TRBV6-3	once	TRBJ1-1	CASSRTGRISNTEAFF	TGTGCCAGCAGTCGGACAGGAAGGATTTCGAACACTGAAGCTTTCTTT
.	TRBV6-5	.	TRBJ1-6	CASRPDAVGSPLHF	TGTGCCAGCAGACCTGACGCGGTGGGTTCACCCCTCCACTTT
TRBD1	TRBV10-2	.	TRBJ1-1	CASGDSMNTEAFF	TGCGCCAGCGGGGACAGCATGAACACTGAAGCTTTCTTT
.	TRBV15	.	TRBJ2-3	CATSGTGDTDTQYF	TGTGCCACCAGCGGCACAGGAGACACAGATACGCAGTATTTT
.	TRBV5-1	.	TRBJ1-3	CASSFAGGTGNTIYF	TGCGCCAGCAGCTTCGCGGGGGGCACTGGAAACACCATATATTTT
.	TRBV9	.	TRBJ1-1	CASSVGGEETEAFF	TGTGCCAGCAGCGTTGGGGGCGAGGAGACTGAAGCTTTCTTT
.	TRBV5-1	.	TRBJ2-7	CASSPGYEQYF	TGCGCCAGCAGCCCCGGTTACGAGCAGTACTTC
TRBD1	TRBV6-6	.	TRBJ1-2	CASSYRDSGYTF	TGTGCCAGCAGTTACCGGGACAGTGGCTACACCTTC
.	TRBV4-3	.	TRBJ1-1	CASSQVSRGTEAFF	TGCGCCAGCAGCCAAGTAAGCCGGGGGACTGAAGCTTTCTTT
TRBD1	TRBV7-2	.	TRBJ2-7	CASSYPGTGGEQYF	TGTGCCAGCAGCTACCCGGGGACAGGGGGCGAGCAGTACTTC
.	TRBV5-1	.	TRBJ2-3	CASSLTGTSTDTQYF	TGCGCCAGCAGCTTGACAGGTACCAGCACAGATACGCAGTATTTT
.	TRBV6-2/TRBV6-3	.	TRBJ1-2	CASSYYRENGGYTF	TGTGCCAGCAGTTACTACAGGGAGAACGGTGGCTACACCTTC
.	TRBV4-2	.	TRBJ1-2	CASSQATWREGDYGYTF	TGTGCCAGCAGCCAAGCAACTTGGAGGGAAGGGGACTATGGCTACACCTTC
.	TRBV5-1	.	TRBJ1-1	CASSPLQGNTEAFF	TGCGCCAGCAGCCCCCTCCAGGGGAACACTGAAGCTTTCTTT
.	TRBV28	.	TRBJ2-7	CASSLPGYEQYF	TGTGCCAGCAGCCTCCCCGGGTACGAGCAGTACTTC
TRBD2	TRBV25-1	.	TRBJ2-3	CASVAGVGDTQYF	TGTGCCAGCGTCGCGGGAGTAGGAGATACGCAGTATTTT
TRBD1	TRBV27	.	TRBJ2-7	CASSLSEDRGYEQYF	TGTGCCAGCAGTTTATCAGAGGACAGGGGCTACGAGCAGTACTTC
TRBD1	TRBV4-1	.	TRBJ1-1	CASSQLDRGRTEAFF	TGCGCCAGCAGCCAACTGGACAGGGGGCGGACTGAAGCTTTCTTT
.	TRBV18	.	TRBJ2-2	CASSPSQGGQGELFF	TGTGCCAGCTCACCGAGTCAGGGTGGACAGGGGGAGCTGTTTTTT
.	TRBV27	.	TRBJ1-1	CASSYSANLNTEAFF	TGTGCCAGCAGTTACAGTGCTAACCTGAACACTGAAGCTTTCTTT
TRBD1	TRBV18	medium-sized	TRBJ1-5	CASSLGTGRNQPQHF	TGTGCCAGCTCACTCGGGACAGGTCGGAATCAGCCCCAGCATTTT
.	TRBV7-2	once	TRBJ2-7	CASSFQGYEQYF	TGTGCCAGCAGCTTTCAGGGCTACGAGCAGTACTTC
TRBD2	TRBV9	.	TRBJ2-7	CASSVNAGGGYEQYF	TGTGCCAGCAGCGTAAATGCGGGAGGGGGGTACGAGCAGTACTTC
.	TRBV18	.	TRBJ2-7	CASSPRGLPPNEQYF	TGTGCCAGCTCACCACGGGGCCTACCGCCCAACGAGCAGTACTTC
TRBD1	TRBV7-9	.	TRBJ1-2	CASSLRDRGF	TGTGCCAGCAGCCTCCGGGACAGGGGCTTC
TRBD1	TRBV25-1	.	TRBJ2-7	CASIRGFYGF	TGTGCCAGCATCAGGGGGTTTTACGGCTTC
TRBD1	TRBV3-1/TRBV3-2	.	TRBJ2-1	CASSPQGQGAHNEQFF	TGTGCCAGCAGCCCCCAGGGACAGGGGGCCCACAATGAGCAGTTCTTC
TRBD1	TRBV3-1/TRBV3-2	.	TRBJ1-4	CASSQHRDRGVEKLFF	TGTGCCAGCAGCCAACACCGGGACAGGGGAGTCGAAAAACTGTTTTTT
.	TRBV13	.	TRBJ2-7	CASSPSYRAEQYF	TGTGCCAGCAGCCCTTCCTACAGGGCCGAGCAGTACTTC
TRBD1	TRBV4-2	.	TRBJ1-5	CASSQGQGDSNQPQHF	TGTGCCAGCAGCCAGGGGCAGGGGGACTCCAATCAGCCCCAGCATTTT
TRBD2	TRBV25-1	.	TRBJ2-5	CASRLAGGSGETQYF	TGTGCCAGCAGGCTAGCGGGGGGGAGTGGGGAGACCCAGTACTTC
TRBD2	TRBV3-1/TRBV3-2	.	TRBJ2-3	CASSQYSGGSTDTQYF	TGTGCCAGCAGCCAATATAGCGGGGGGAGCACAGATACGCAGTATTTT
TRBD1	TRBV25-1	.	TRBJ1-1	CASRQGANTEAFF	TGTGCCAGCCGACAGGGGGCGAACACTGAAGCTTTCTTT
TRBD2	TRBV7-9	.	TRBJ2-3	CASSFAGERDTQYF	TGTGCCAGCAGCTTTGCGGGGGAGAGAGATACGCAGTATTTT
.	TRBV18	.	TRBJ1-1	CASSPPRGRIEAFF	TGTGCCAGCTCACCACCGCGGGGACGGATTGAAGCTTTCTTT
TRBD2	TRBV4-2	.	TRBJ2-5	CASSQESGGVQETQYF	TGTGCCAGCAGCCAAGAGTCGGGGGGGGTCCAAGAGACCCAGTACTTC
.	TRBV6-2/TRBV6-3	.	TRBJ1-1	CASSYWREAFF	TGTGCCAGCAGTTACTGGCGGGAAGCTTTCTTT
TRBD2	TRBV12-3/TRBV12-4	.	TRBJ2-1	CATGTSGVYEQFF	TGTGCCACCGGGACTAGCGGGGTCTATGAGCAGTTCTTC
.	TRBV7-2	.	TRBJ2-3	CASSFRGTQYF	TGTGCCAGCAGCTTTCGCGGGACGCAGTATTTT
.	TRBV5-8	few	TRBJ2-2	CASSHRVDTGELFF	TGTGCCAGCAGTCACAGGGTGGACACCGGGGAGCTGTTTTTT
.	TRBV28	.	TRBJ1-2	CASSLVLGQGYGYTF	TGTGCCAGCAGTTTGGTTCTGGGGCAGGGCTATGGCTACACCTTC